The next 23 T cell receptor beta chains were all read from a single sample in a study of T cells in Graves' hyperthyroidism and ophthalmopathy. Researchers amplified the TCR beta CDR3 regions from RNA transcripts. HTBI primers drove first-round RT-PCR of the TCR CDR3. TCRdb independently ran MiXCR on the multiplex PCR reads; one entry per CDR3 protein. This table has around 690,000 distinct CDR3 sequences, approximately 15% appearing once. The sequenced sample consisted of blood. All receptors come from a man aged 45 to 65 with Graves' hyperthyroidism.

This clonotype occurred many times. The chain joins TRBV19 to TRBJ1-5; D gene ambiguous. Germline CDR1 LNHDA, CDR2 SQIVND (reference sequence). The CDR3 runs to 15 residues. V was shortened by 4 bases and J by 2 bases, with 12 bases between the two germline ends. The CDR3 DNA reads as TGTGCCAGTAGTACCGGGAAGAGGGGCAATCAGCCCCAGCATTTT. This codes for CASSTGKRGNQPQHF. Supplemented by reference TRBV19 and TRBJ1-5, the full variable domain reads DGGITQSPKYLFRKEGQNVTLSCEQNLNHDAMYWYRQDPGQGLRLIYYSQIVNDFQKGDIAEGYSVSREKKESFPLTVTSAQKNPTAFYLCASSTGKRGNQPQHFGDGTRLSIL.

The CDR3 loop is CASSSGGPNYGYTF. CDR3 bases: TGTGCCAGCAGTTCCGGGGGACCCAACTATGGCTACACCTTC. V is TRBV28 and J is TRBJ1-2, with D perhaps matching TRBD1 (5 bases). CDR3 length equals 14 residues. With 4 bases removed from V and 2 bases from J, the gap between germline ends came to 11 bases. CDR1 MDHEN and CDR2 SYDVKM come from the germline V gene.

Only a few counts were recorded for this clonotype. The V call is TRBV7-2, the J call TRBJ2-3; TRBD2 agrees at 9 bases. The CDR3 has 17 amino acids. V gave up 1 base and J gave up 2 bases; unmatched junction bases: 7. Germline V gene data show CDR1 as SGHTA and CDR2 as FQGNSA. Written as DNA, the CDR3 is TGTGCCAGCAGCTTAGGGGCTAGCGGGACCCTCACAGATACGCAGTATTTT. Translation gives CASSLGASGTLTDTQYF.

In its sample, this clonotype was seen many times. The chain recombines TRBV12-3 or TRBV12-4 with TRBJ1-2; D is perhaps TRBD1 (5 bases). The V and J ends lost 3 bases and 7 bases respectively, with 9 bases between them. The CDR3 length is 12 residues. In DNA, the CDR3 is TGTGCCAGCAGTTTTCAGGGCGGTGGCTACACCTTC. Protein sequence: CASSFQGGGYTF.

This clonotype was seen many times. The chain has TRBV30 and TRBJ1-5; the D gene is possibly TRBD1 (5 bases). The CDR3 consists of 13 residues. Germline lookup yields CDR1 GTSNPN and CDR2 SVGIG (reference sequence). Trimming took off 1 base at V and 6 bases at J, with 10 bases between the two ends. The CDR3 loop reads CAWSGGIPQPQHF. DNA for the CDR3: TGTGCCTGGAGTGGGGGGATCCCTCAGCCCCAGCATTTT.

The gene calls are TRBV11-3 and TRBJ1-2; D is unclear. V was cut by 5 bases and J by 8 bases, with 18 bases left in between. From germline, CDR1 is SGHNT and CDR2 YENEEA. This CDR3 is built from 14 residues. CDR3: CASSGENPNRGYTF. The CDR3, as DNA: TGTGCCAGCAGCGGGGAGAACCCGAATAGGGGCTACACCTTC.

This clonotype was seen many times. The chain is built from TRBV12-3 or TRBV12-4 and TRBJ2-3; 10 bases are a match to TRBD2. The ends lost 5 bases at V and 4 bases at J; junction bases unmatched: 6. The CDR3 extends over 15 amino acids. CDR3 sequence: CASSPSGSGADTQYF. The CDR3 nucleotides are TGTGCCAGCAGTCCTAGCGGGAGTGGCGCAGATACGCAGTATTTT.

This clonotype has a handful of counts. The V call is TRBV28, the J call TRBJ1-5; maybe TRBD1 (5 bases). With 7 bases removed from V and 3 bases from J, the gap between germline ends came to 16 bases. CDR1 and CDR2 from the germline V gene are MDHEN and SYDVKM. The CDR3 spans 15 residues. CDR3: CASKDYRSTNQPQHF. The CDR3 DNA follows: TGTGCCAGCAAGGATTACAGGTCAACCAATCAGCCCCAGCATTTT.

This clonotype was picked up many times. This chain connects TRBV27 to TRBJ2-1; D not certain. This CDR3 spans 16 amino acids. Germline CDR1 and CDR2: MNHEY and SMNVEV (reference sequence). The ends were cut back, 2 bases at V and 0 bases at J, with 11 bases in the middle. CDR3 bases: TGTGCCAGCAGTTTAACGGTGACGTTCTCCTACAATGAGCAGTTCTTC. Translating gives CASSLTVTFSYNEQFF.

This clonotype was picked up a small number of times. The chain combines TRBV29-1 with TRBJ2-5, with D unclear. Trimming stripped 4 bases from V and 2 bases from J, with 11 bases between. The CDR3 spans 13 residues. Germline CDR1 reads SQVTM; CDR2 reads ANQGSEA. The chain's CDR3 is CSVGSVGQETQYF. CDR3 nucleotide sequence: TGCAGCGTTGGGTCGGTAGGACAAGAGACCCAGTACTTC.

V and J are TRBV6-2 or TRBV6-3 and TRBJ2-1; perhaps TRBD2 as D (6 bases). Trimming left V 4 bases short and J 8 bases short, with 12 bases between. This CDR3 region has 13 residues. Germline V gene sequence: CDR1 MNHEY, CDR2 SVGEGT. The CDR3 here is CASSWLARDEQFF. CDR3 bases: TGTGCCAGCAGTTGGCTAGCGAGGGATGAGCAGTTCTTC.

This clonotype was seen at least ten times. The V and J genes are TRBV7-2 and TRBJ2-1, with TRBD2 identical over 9 bases. Germline loops: CDR1 SGHTA, CDR2 FQGNSA. V trimming: 6 bases; J trimming: 8 bases; junction bases outside the gene matches: 11. This CDR3 has 15 residues. This CDR3 is CASSPLAGRGHEQFF. CDR3 nucleotides: TGTGCCAGCAGTCCACTAGCGGGTAGGGGACATGAGCAGTTCTTC.

The chain recombines TRBV18 with TRBJ1-2; the D gene is possibly TRBD1 (5 bases). This CDR3 comprises 15 residues. Trimming left V 6 bases short and J 4 bases short, with 18 bases between. CDR1 and CDR2 from the germline V gene are KGHSH and LQKENI. The CDR3 DNA is TGTGCCAGCTCGCCGACTCAGGGAGATTCCTATGGCTACACCTTC. Protein: CASSPTQGDSYGYTF.

This clonotype was found a few times. The V gene is TRBV20-1, the J gene TRBJ1-2; 8 nucleotides align to TRBD1. Germline CDR1 is DFQATT and CDR2 is SNEGSKA (reference sequence). CDR3 length: 14 amino acids. V lost 0 bases, J lost 4 bases, and 4 bases stayed unmatched. This CDR3 is CSARESGGIYGYTF. The CDR3 DNA sequence: TGCAGTGCTAGAGAATCAGGGGGCATCTATGGCTACACCTTC.

This clonotype was seen only a few times. The chain couples TRBV20-1 to TRBJ2-7; 8 bases line up with TRBD2. Germline CDR1 DFQATT, CDR2 SNEGSKA (reference sequence). The CDR3 is 12 residues long. Trimming cost V 6 bases and J 5 bases; bases outside gene matches: 6. CDR3 sequence: CSAVSGSNEQYF. The CDR3 nucleotides are TGCAGTGCCGTAAGCGGGAGTAACGAGCAGTACTTC.

This clonotype was found many times. The chain links TRBV18 to TRBJ2-3; TRBD1 matches at 9 bases. V lost 3 bases and J lost 3; bases outside the gene matches: 4. This CDR3 is 15 amino acids long. Germline V gene lookup returns CDR1 KGHSH and CDR2 LQKENI. The CDR3 sequence: CASSPLGQGTDTQYF. In nucleotides, the CDR3 is TGTGCCAGCTCACCCCTCGGACAGGGGACAGATACGCAGTATTTT.

The rearrangement links TRBV6-5 to TRBJ2-7, with D unclear. This CDR3 is built from 13 residues. Germline V CDR1 and CDR2: MNHEY, SVGAGI. V gave up 0 bases and J gave up 4 bases, with 7 bases separating them. The CDR3 DNA follows: TGTGCCAGCAGTTACTCGAGACTTTACGAGCAGTACTTC. Residues: CASSYSRLYEQYF.

The rearrangement joins TRBV5-1 to TRBJ2-3, with 7 bases fitting TRBD1. This CDR3 comprises 14 residues. Germline assignment: CDR1 SGHRS and CDR2 YFSETQ. Trimming took 6 bases from V and 2 from J; bases not matched to a gene: 6. CDR3 bases: TGCGCCAGCAACCCGGACAGGTACACAGATACGCAGTATTTT. Translated, it gives CASNPDRYTDTQYF.

This sequence joins TRBV19 and TRBJ1-2; D perhaps matches TRBD1 (6 bases). Germline assignment: CDR1 LNHDA and CDR2 SQIVND (reference sequence). V was pared by 5 bases and J by 3 bases, with 19 bases between. CDR3 length: 16 residues. The DNA of the CDR3 is TGTGCCAGTAGTGGGCCACTCGGACAGTTGTACTATGGCTACACCTTC. It codes for CASSGPLGQLYYGYTF.

This clonotype was seen more than once but under ten times. The CDR3 carries no conserved terminal phenylalanine or tryptophan, so it likely arises from a read error. The V gene is TRBV7-9, the J gene TRBJ2-7; D is undetermined. Between the trimmed V and J ends, which lost 5 bases and 6 bases, there was a span of 20 bases. CDR1 and CDR2 (germline): SEHNR, FQNEAQ (reference sequence). The CDR3 consists of 15 residues. The CDR3 loop reads CASSPQLDSLGEQYL. CDR3 sequence (DNA): TGTGCCAGCAGCCCGCAACTGGATAGTTTGGGCGAGCAGTACCTC.

This clonotype was found many times. The chain is built from TRBV6-1 and TRBJ1-4; perhaps TRBD1 as D (5 bases). The germline V gene has CDR1 MNHNS and CDR2 SASEGT. V lost 6 bases to trimming and J lost 8 bases, with 13 bases between them. The CDR3 covers 13 residues. The CDR3 nucleotides are TGTGCCAGCAGCCCGGGACTGCGAGAAAAACTGTTTTTT. As protein: CASSPGLREKLFF.

This clonotype was counted ten times or more. CDR3 sequence reads: CASSIDLQETQYF. The DNA of the CDR3 is TGTGCCAGTAGTATAGACTTACAAGAGACCCAGTACTTC. The gene calls are TRBV19 and TRBJ2-5; D not resolved. The CDR3 totals 13 residues. Trimming took 0 bases from V and 2 from J, leaving 4 bases between them. CDR1 is LNHDA and CDR2 is SQIVND in the germline V gene (reference sequence).

In its sample, this clonotype was seen a few times. The genes are TRBV6-1 and TRBJ2-4, with a tentative D call TRBD1 (5 bases). CDR3 length: 13 amino acids. Per germline, CDR1 MNHNS and CDR2 SASEGT. Trimming stripped 8 bases from V and 9 bases from J, with 17 bases between. CDR3 bases: TGTGCCAGCGGACCGGACAACAAAGGCATTCAGTACTTC. This gives the protein CASGPDNKGIQYF.